Listed below are T cell receptor beta chains from one sample, sequenced in a study of shared T cell receptors in the human thymus. Produced via immunoSEQ multiplex PCR; TCRdb's table is partial and in-frame only. The profile shows hundreds of thousands of clones, 85% to 90% of them singletons. The data also belong to a second study, concerning human thymus T cells.

Sequencing used thymocytes. The receptor set was obtained from a boy under three years old with a congenital heart defect. The CDR3 runs from the conserved cysteine through the conserved F or W. A D gene is named only where the DNA matches it firmly. Size is omitted from some rows. Given values are once, few, many or a class for expanded clones.

cdr3_aa: CASSFRGASDTSGHTGELFF
cdr3_nt: TGCGCCAGCAGCTTCCGGGGGGCGAGTGATACTAGCGGTCACACCGGGGAGCTGTTTTTT
d_call: TRBD2
j_call: TRBJ2-2
v_call: TRBV5-1
clone_size: NA

cdr3_aa: CASSSSSGSAQYF
cdr3_nt: TGTGCCAGCAGTTCGTCTAGCGGGAGTGCGCAGTATTTT
d_call: TRBD2
j_call: TRBJ2-3
v_call: TRBV7-2
clone_size: NA

cdr3_aa: CSVGGIRSNNEQFF
cdr3_nt: TGCAGCGTTGGAGGGATAAGGTCAAACAATGAGCAGTTCTTC
d_call: NA
j_call: TRBJ2-1
v_call: TRBV29-1
clone_size: NA

cdr3_aa: CAWSVGGTSAYNEQFF
cdr3_nt: TGTGCCTGGAGTGTAGGGGGGACTAGCGCCTACAATGAGCAGTTCTTC
d_call: TRBD2
j_call: TRBJ2-1
v_call: TRBV30
clone_size: NA

cdr3_aa: CASSLAEGAKQEKLFF
cdr3_nt: TGTGCCAGCAGCTTAGCGGAAGGGGCGAAACAAGAAAAACTGTTTTTT
d_call: NA
j_call: TRBJ1-4
v_call: TRBV7-8
clone_size: NA

cdr3_aa: CASSQIGTFEAFF
cdr3_nt: TGTGCCAGCAGCCAAATTGGGACATTTGAAGCTTTCTTT
d_call: NA
j_call: TRBJ1-1
v_call: TRBV5-4
clone_size: once

cdr3_aa: CASSIDPYMNTEAFF
cdr3_nt: TGTGCCAGTAGTATAGATCCGTACATGAACACTGAAGCTTTCTTT
d_call: NA
j_call: TRBJ1-1
v_call: TRBV19
clone_size: NA

cdr3_aa: CASSSRVGNQPQHF
cdr3_nt: TGTGCCAGCAGTTCCAGGGTTGGCAATCAGCCCCAGCATTTT
d_call: NA
j_call: TRBJ1-5
v_call: TRBV27
clone_size: NA

cdr3_aa: CASSFPILAGVGTQYF
cdr3_nt: TGTGCCAGCAGCTTCCCAATATTGGCGGGGGTGGGTACGCAGTATTTT
d_call: TRBD2
j_call: TRBJ2-3
v_call: TRBV7-2
clone_size: once

cdr3_aa: CASSFAGDVSGANVLTF
cdr3_nt: TGCGCCAGCAGCTTTGCAGGGGATGTCTCTGGGGCCAACGTCCTGACTTTC
d_call: NA
j_call: TRBJ2-6
v_call: TRBV5-1
clone_size: NA

cdr3_aa: CASSRQTESYGYTF
cdr3_nt: TGCGCCAGCAGCCGCCAGACAGAGTCCTATGGCTACACCTTC
d_call: NA
j_call: TRBJ1-2
v_call: TRBV4-3
clone_size: few

cdr3_aa: CASRFGVEQFF
cdr3_nt: TGTGCCAGCAGATTCGGGGTTGAGCAGTTCTTC
d_call: NA
j_call: TRBJ2-1
v_call: TRBV2
clone_size: NA

cdr3_aa: CASSAGLAGTNEQFF
cdr3_nt: TGTGCCAGCAGCGCGGGACTAGCGGGAACAAATGAGCAGTTCTTC
d_call: TRBD2
j_call: TRBJ2-1
v_call: TRBV2
clone_size: NA

cdr3_aa: CASSSRTRQILNTEAFF
cdr3_nt: TGTGCCAGCAGTTCCCGAACGAGGCAGATTCTGAACACTGAAGCTTTCTTT
d_call: NA
j_call: TRBJ1-1
v_call: TRBV27
clone_size: NA

cdr3_aa: CASSEDGLADTYEQYF
cdr3_nt: TGTGCCAGCAGCGAGGACGGGCTAGCGGACACCTACGAGCAGTACTTC
d_call: TRBD2
j_call: TRBJ2-7
v_call: TRBV7-6
clone_size: few

cdr3_aa: CASSFPQDITGELFF
cdr3_nt: TGTGCCAGCAGCTTCCCACAGGACATCACCGGGGAGCTGTTTTTT
d_call: NA
j_call: TRBJ2-2
v_call: TRBV7-8
clone_size: few

cdr3_aa: CAWRGGVGTSGYEQYF
cdr3_nt: TGTGCCTGGAGGGGGGGGGTGGGGACTAGCGGCTACGAGCAGTACTTC
d_call: TRBD2
j_call: TRBJ2-7
v_call: TRBV30
clone_size: NA

cdr3_aa: CASSAMGVAGGSSYEQYF
cdr3_nt: TGTGCCAGCAGCGCTATGGGGGTAGCGGGAGGGTCCTCCTACGAGCAGTACTTC
d_call: TRBD2
j_call: TRBJ2-7
v_call: TRBV7-9
clone_size: NA

cdr3_aa: CASSPTGALVSGANVLTF
cdr3_nt: TGTGCCAGCAGCCCCACAGGGGCCCTGGTCTCTGGGGCCAACGTCCTGACTTTC
d_call: TRBD1
j_call: TRBJ2-6
v_call: TRBV7-6
clone_size: NA

cdr3_aa: CASSLGPTSGIDKNIQYF
cdr3_nt: TGTGCCAGCAGCTTAGGCCCAACTAGCGGGATCGACAAAAACATTCAGTACTTC
d_call: TRBD2
j_call: TRBJ2-4
v_call: TRBV13
clone_size: NA

cdr3_aa: CSVEKELTEAFF
cdr3_nt: TGCAGCGTTGAAAAGGAGTTGACTGAAGCTTTCTTT
d_call: NA
j_call: TRBJ1-1
v_call: TRBV29-1
clone_size: NA

cdr3_aa: CASSLGEGGKEAFF
cdr3_nt: TGTGCCAGCAGCTTAGGGGAGGGGGGGAAGGAAGCTTTCTTT
d_call: NA
j_call: TRBJ1-1
v_call: TRBV7-2
clone_size: NA

cdr3_aa: CASSHPDKPRANYGYTF
cdr3_nt: TGTGCCAGCTCACACCCGGACAAGCCCCGAGCTAACTATGGCTACACCTTC
d_call: NA
j_call: TRBJ1-2
v_call: TRBV18
clone_size: NA

cdr3_aa: CASSVGHLTNDEQYF
cdr3_nt: TGTGCCAGCAGCGTGGGGCACCTGACAAATGACGAGCAGTACTTC
d_call: NA
j_call: TRBJ2-7
v_call: TRBV7-2
clone_size: NA

cdr3_aa: CASSFGGGHRGETQYF
cdr3_nt: TGTGCCAGCAGCTTTGGGGGAGGGCACCGGGGGGAGACCCAGTACTTC
d_call: TRBD2
j_call: TRBJ2-5
v_call: TRBV7-9
clone_size: NA

cdr3_aa: CASSLLALQIAEPLGKNIQYF
cdr3_nt: TGTGCCAGCAGTTTATTGGCTTTACAGATAGCGGAGCCTCTGGGCAAAAACATTCAGTACTTC
d_call: NA
j_call: TRBJ2-4
v_call: TRBV28
clone_size: NA

cdr3_aa: CASSLEQGAVAKNIQYF
cdr3_nt: TGTGCCAGCAGCTTAGAACAGGGGGCGGTGGCCAAAAACATTCAGTACTTC
d_call: TRBD1
j_call: TRBJ2-4
v_call: TRBV13
clone_size: NA

cdr3_aa: CASSSPRGTGDHEKLFF
cdr3_nt: TGTGCCAGCAGCTCCCCTAGGGGGACAGGGGATCACGAAAAACTGTTTTTT
d_call: TRBD1
j_call: TRBJ1-4
v_call: TRBV11-3
clone_size: few

cdr3_aa: CASSHGGVGEKLFF
cdr3_nt: TGTGCCAGCAGTCACGGGGGGGTGGGAGAAAAACTGTTTTTT
d_call: NA
j_call: TRBJ1-4
v_call: TRBV27
clone_size: NA